The source of this T cell receptor (beta chain) is a study of OX40 agonist ivuxolimab in advanced cancers. V gave up 2 bases and J gave up 8 bases, with 10 bases separating them. The CDR3 is made up of 13 amino acids. Germline V lookup: CDR1 SGHTA, CDR2 FQGTGA. The method was immunoSEQ multiplex PCR; TCRdb's version includes in-frame clones alone and lacks a portion of them. The sample shows approximately 68,000 clones, roughly 90% of them seen only once. The source material was CD4+ or CD8+ T cells sorted from blood, sampled in a trial of the OX40 agonist ivuxolimab. J is TRBJ2-1 and V is TRBV7-3; no definite D call. This sequence was found in an adult with an advanced solid tumor such as melanoma, head and neck, liver or kidney cancer. CDR3 DNA: TGTGCCAGCAGCTTACGACGCGGCGATGAGCAGTTCTTC. It is translated as CASSLRRGDEQFF.